The rows below give T cell receptor beta chains drawn from one sample of a study of blood T cell repertoires in COVID-19. The method was immunoSEQ multiplex PCR; TCRdb's version includes in-frame clones alone and lacks a portion of them. This table holds 200,000 to 250,000 clones, 75% to 90% found once. Sequencing was done on a sample of PBMCs or T cells enriched from blood (not recorded which). The source of these receptors is a man in his fifties or sixties who had been exposed to COVID-19. Both conserved end residues are part of each CDR3. D genes are given only for firm matches. Part of the rows lack a size; the others show once, few, many or a class for expanded clones.

j_call clone_size v_call d_call cdr3_aa cdr3_nt
TRBJ2-1 . TRBV11-2 . CASSLLARTVWNEQFF TGTGCCAGCAGCTTACTCGCCCGTACGGTGTGGAATGAGCAGTTCTTC
TRBJ2-3 . TRBV9 TRBD2 CASSVTSAPTDTQYF TGTGCCAGCAGCGTAACTAGCGCCCCCACAGATACGCAGTATTTT
TRBJ2-7 . TRBV19 . CASRETGTSYEQYF TGTGCCAGTAGGGAGACAGGAACTTCCTACGAGCAGTACTTC
TRBJ1-1 . TRBV30 . CAWSIQGGNTEAFF TGTGCCTGGAGTATCCAGGGCGGGAACACTGAAGCTTTCTTT
TRBJ2-1 . TRBV4-2 . CASSPSRSSYNEQFF TGTGCCAGCAGCCCGTCCAGAAGCTCCTACAATGAGCAGTTCTTC
TRBJ1-5 once TRBV20-1 . CSASQGVSNQPQHF TGCAGTGCTAGTCAAGGAGTTAGCAATCAGCCCCAGCATTTT
TRBJ1-4 . TRBV2 TRBD1 CASSDDRVNEKLFF TGTGCCAGCAGTGACGACAGGGTCAATGAAAAACTGTTTTTT
TRBJ2-7 . TRBV27 TRBD1 CASSFTGTAYEQYF TGTGCCAGCAGTTTTACCGGGACAGCCTACGAGCAGTACTTC
TRBJ2-5 . TRBV2 . CASSGGETQYF TGTGCCAGCAGTGGAGGAGAGACCCAGTACTTC
TRBJ2-5 . TRBV2 TRBD1 CASNLPRDRFQQETQYF TGTGCCAGCAATTTACCCCGGGACAGGTTCCAGCAAGAGACCCAGTACTTC
TRBJ2-7 once TRBV19 . CASSIVQGYEQYF TGTGCCAGTAGTATTGTACAGGGCTACGAGCAGTACTTC
TRBJ1-2 . TRBV7-9 . CASTSGEGYGYTF TGTGCCAGCACCTCGGGGGAGGGCTATGGCTACACCTTC
TRBJ1-2 . TRBV25-1 TRBD1 CASMGQGYGYTF TGTGCCAGCATGGGACAGGGCTATGGCTACACCTTC
TRBJ1-5 few TRBV24-1 TRBD1 CATTLQGEQPQHF TGTGCCACCACCCTACAGGGGGAACAGCCCCAGCATTTT
TRBJ1-4 . TRBV5-5 . CASRFAPRLGETNEKLFF TGTGCCAGCAGGTTCGCCCCCAGGTTGGGAGAAACTAATGAAAAACTGTTTTTT
TRBJ1-2 . TRBV5-1 TRBD1 CASSLGDSIYGYTF TGCGCCAGCAGCTTGGGGGACAGTATCTATGGCTACACCTTC
TRBJ2-6 . TRBV9 TRBD1 CASSGPGQGSGANVLTF TGTGCCAGCAGCGGGCCGGGACAGGGCTCTGGGGCCAACGTCCTGACTTTC
TRBJ2-5 . TRBV24-1 TRBD2 CATSRVSGPWETQYF TGTGCCACCAGTCGGGTTAGCGGGCCTTGGGAGACCCAGTACTTC
TRBJ2-7 . TRBV5-1 TRBD1 CASSTQGQTYEQYF TGCGCCAGCAGCACCCAGGGACAGACCTACGAGCAGTACTTC
TRBJ1-2 . TRBV7-9 TRBD1 CASSLISRQGYGYTF TGTGCCAGCAGCTTAATTTCGCGACAGGGGTATGGCTACACCTTC
TRBJ2-1 . TRBV7-9 . CASIARTGGRGEQFF TGTGCCAGCATCGCACGGACCGGGGGCAGGGGGGAGCAGTTCTTC
TRBJ1-2 . TRBV13 . CASSLVAGEYGYTF TGTGCCAGCAGCTTAGTGGCAGGGGAGTATGGCTACACCTTC
TRBJ1-4 . TRBV19 . CASSNSTPGSEKLFF TGTGCCAGTTCAAACTCAACGCCGGGTTCCGAAAAACTGTTTTTT
TRBJ2-2 . TRBV7-2 TRBD1 CASSFGTADTGELFF TGTGCCAGCAGCTTCGGGACAGCTGACACCGGGGAGCTGTTTTTT
TRBJ2-2 . TRBV3-1/TRBV3-2 . CASSPTRGTGELFF TGTGCCAGCAGCCCAACGAGGGGGACCGGGGAGCTGTTTTTT
TRBJ1-1 . TRBV19 . CATERGQSPRTEAFF TGTGCCACCGAAAGAGGACAGAGCCCTCGCACTGAAGCTTTCTTT
TRBJ2-5 . TRBV3-1/TRBV3-2 . CASSQAPAQLQETQYF TGTGCCAGCAGCCAAGCCCCGGCACAGCTCCAAGAGACCCAGTACTTC
TRBJ1-1 once TRBV3-1/TRBV3-2 . CASSQGSAGLFIRAFF TGTGCCAGCAGCCAAGGTTCGGCAGGGCTCTTCATCCGAGCTTTCTTT
TRBJ2-1 . TRBV5-6 TRBD2 CASSLVASGNYNEQFF TGTGCCAGCAGCTTGGTTGCTAGCGGTAACTACAATGAGCAGTTCTTC
TRBJ2-7 . TRBV9 TRBD1 CASSVGQGAGSYEQYF TGTGCCAGCAGCGTAGGACAGGGGGCCGGCTCCTACGAGCAGTACTTC
TRBJ2-2 . TRBV7-9 TRBD2 CASSPSGGANTGELFF TGTGCCAGCAGCCCTAGCGGAGGCGCGAACACCGGGGAGCTGTTTTTT
TRBJ1-5 . TRBV19 TRBD1 CASPEKPQGQSQPQHF TGTGCCAGCCCAGAAAAACCACAGGGACAGAGCCAGCCCCAGCATTTT
TRBJ1-6 . TRBV3-1/TRBV3-2 TRBD1 CASSRQGDSPLHF TGTGCCAGCAGCCGACAGGGAGATTCACCCCTCCACTTT
TRBJ1-2 . TRBV23-1 TRBD1 CASTPGGNYGYTF TGCGCCAGCACCCCAGGGGGGAACTATGGCTACACCTTC
TRBJ2-7 . TRBV7-9 TRBD1 CASSLNRGGEQYF TGTGCCAGCAGCCTGAACAGGGGTGGGGAGCAGTACTTC
TRBJ1-5 . TRBV2 . CASTYRPDQPQHF TGTGCCAGCACCTACAGACCCGATCAGCCCCAGCATTTT
TRBJ2-5 . TRBV24-1 TRBD2 CATSRGGAQETQYF TGTGCCACCAGCCGGGGGGGGGCACAAGAGACCCAGTACTTC
TRBJ1-1 . TRBV20-1 . CSAIDTEAFF TGCAGTGCTATAGACACTGAAGCTTTCTTT
TRBJ1-2 . TRBV5-1 TRBD1 CASSARADRVYGYTF TGCGCCAGCAGCGCACGAGCCGACAGGGTTTATGGCTACACCTTC
TRBJ1-6 . TRBV10-3 . CAISEQGYSPLHF TGTGCCATCAGTGAGCAGGGCTATTCACCCCTCCACTTT
TRBJ1-2 . TRBV3-1/TRBV3-2 . CASSQALTGYGYTF TGTGCCAGCAGCCAAGCTCTTACAGGATATGGCTACACCTTC
TRBJ1-2 . TRBV19 . CASSAKGHLRGYTF TGTGCCAGTAGTGCGAAGGGACACCTCAGAGGCTACACCTTC
TRBJ2-5 once TRBV19 . CASSKSGQETQYF TGTGCCAGTAGTAAGTCAGGACAAGAGACCCAGTACTTC
TRBJ2-3 . TRBV15 TRBD2 CATSYPPGTSGGDTDTQYF TGTGCCACCAGCTATCCTCCCGGGACTAGCGGGGGGGACACAGATACGCAGTATTTT
TRBJ1-3 . TRBV19 . CASSVFGSSGNTIYF TGTGCCAGTAGTGTCTTCGGGTCCTCTGGAAACACCATATATTTT
TRBJ1-2 . TRBV24-1 . CATSDPGSYGYTF TGTGCCACCAGTGATCCGGGTAGCTATGGCTACACCTTC
TRBJ2-2 . TRBV5-1 TRBD1 CASSFYRGGADTGELFF TGCGCCAGCAGCTTTTACAGGGGTGGTGCCGACACCGGGGAGCTGTTTTTT
TRBJ2-2 . TRBV15 . CATSRDVRANTGELFF TGTGCCACCAGCAGAGACGTCCGAGCTAACACCGGGGAGCTGTTTTTT
TRBJ1-2 . TRBV2 TRBD1 CASGTGANYGYTF TGTGCCAGCGGGACAGGGGCTAACTATGGCTACACCTTC
TRBJ1-5 few TRBV24-1 . CATSEGGFNQPQHF TGTGCCACCAGTGAGGGGGGTTTCAATCAGCCCCAGCATTTT
TRBJ2-1 . TRBV11-2 . CAGARSSYNEQFF TGTGCTGGGGCGAGATCCTCCTACAATGAGCAGTTCTTC
TRBJ2-3 . TRBV7-7 TRBD2 CASSFSGTSTDTQYF TGTGCTAGCAGCTTTAGCGGGACTAGCACAGATACGCAGTATTTT
TRBJ2-3 . TRBV5-4 TRBD2 CASSLLAGANTDTQYF TGTGCCAGCAGCTTGTTAGCGGGAGCTAACACAGATACGCAGTATTTT
TRBJ2-1 . TRBV6-5 . CASRGSAGGYNEQFF TGTGCCAGCAGGGGTAGCGCGGGTGGGTACAATGAGCAGTTCTTC
TRBJ2-7 few TRBV9 TRBD1 CASSARGLHSYEQYF TGTGCCAGCAGCGCCAGGGGGCTTCACTCCTACGAGCAGTACTTC
TRBJ1-1 . TRBV16 . CASSADKNTEAFF TGTGCCAGCAGCGCGGACAAGAACACTGAAGCTTTCTTT
TRBJ1-2 once TRBV6-5 . CATAQGNYGYTF TGTGCCACCGCTCAGGGAAACTATGGCTACACCTTC
TRBJ2-3 . TRBV9 . CASSEGQSTDTQYF TGTGCCAGCAGCGAGGGGCAAAGCACAGATACGCAGTATTTT
TRBJ1-4 . TRBV29-1 TRBD1 CSVGQINEKLFF TGCAGCGTGGGACAGATTAATGAAAAACTGTTTTTT
TRBJ1-1 . TRBV11-3 . CASSYEQNTEAFF TGTGCCAGCTCCTATGAGCAGAACACTGAAGCTTTCTTT